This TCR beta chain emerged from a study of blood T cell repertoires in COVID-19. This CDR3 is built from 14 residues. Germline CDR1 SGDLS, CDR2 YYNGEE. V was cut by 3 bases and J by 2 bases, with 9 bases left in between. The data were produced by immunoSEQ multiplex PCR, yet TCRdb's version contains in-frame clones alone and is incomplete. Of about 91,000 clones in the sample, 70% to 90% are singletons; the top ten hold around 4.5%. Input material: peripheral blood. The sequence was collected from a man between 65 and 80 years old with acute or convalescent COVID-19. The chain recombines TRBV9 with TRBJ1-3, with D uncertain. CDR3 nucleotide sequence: TGTGCCAGCAGCGCCACAGTGCCTGGAAACACCATATATTTT. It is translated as CASSATVPGNTIYF.